The 15 T cell receptor beta chains in this list originate from one sample, sequenced in a study of blood T cell repertoires in COVID-19. Clones were sequenced by immunoSEQ multiplex PCR, and TCRdb holds only the in-frame ones, with some missing. This table holds 100,000 to 110,000 clones, 85% to 90% found once. Sequenced material: peripheral blood. The receptor set was obtained from a human donor in a cohort sampled during active COVID-19.

The V call is TRBV5-1, the J call TRBJ2-7; D is possibly TRBD2 (7 bases). Germline-derived CDR1 and CDR2 are SGHRS and YFSETQ. Trimming removed 4 bases from V and 2 bases from J, with 25 bases in between. The CDR3 runs 18 residues. CDR3 sequence reads: CASSLGAVWASGTYEQYF. The DNA for the CDR3 is TGCGCCAGCAGCCTGGGGGCAGTGTGGGCTAGCGGTACCTACGAGCAGTACTTC. The entire variable domain, with the rest obtained from reference TRBV5-1 and TRBJ2-7, is as follows: KAGVTQTPRYLIKTRGQQVTLSCSPISGHRSVSWYQQTPGQGLQFLFEYFSETQRNKGNFPGRFSGRQFSNSRSEMNVSTLELGDSALYLCASSLGAVWASGTYEQYFGPGTRLTVT.

This rearrangement joins TRBV9 to TRBJ2-3; maybe TRBD2 (7 bases). CDR1 is SGDLS, CDR2 YYNGEE, per germline. The V end was cut by 3 bases, the J end by 3 bases, with 14 bases between. The CDR3 contains 15 residues. This CDR3 reads CASSAGEGWTDTQYF. The CDR3 bases are TGTGCCAGCAGCGCAGGGGAGGGGTGGACAGATACGCAGTATTTT.

The J gene is TRBJ2-5, the V gene TRBV11-2, with a weak D call TRBD2 (6 bases). The CDR3 length is 15 residues. The V end was cut by 0 bases, the J end by 5 bases, with 13 bases between. The germline V gene has CDR1 SGHAT and CDR2 FQNNGV. The CDR3 region is CASSLDLTSLETQYF. As DNA, the CDR3 is TGTGCCAGCAGCTTAGATCTCACTAGCTTGGAGACCCAGTACTTC.

This clone was recorded only once. The genes are TRBV15 and TRBJ2-3; D might be TRBD1 (6 bases). Trimming removed 3 bases at V and 4 bases at J, with 17 bases between. The CDR3 extends over 16 amino acids. Per germline, CDR1 LNHNV and CDR2 YYDKDF (reference sequence). The CDR3, as DNA: TGTGCCACCAGCAGTTCTTTTTGGGGGCGTGCAGATACGCAGTATTTT. Translating gives CATSSSFWGRADTQYF.

The V call is TRBV29-1, the J call TRBJ1-1, with 8 bases that match TRBD1. With 6 bases clipped from V and 4 bases from J, the junction kept 7 bases outside the gene matches. Germline loops: CDR1 SQVTM, CDR2 ANQGSEA. CDR3 length: 13 residues. The CDR3 protein is CSVVGQGFTEAFF. Written as DNA, the CDR3 is TGCAGCGTCGTAGGACAGGGTTTCACTGAAGCTTTCTTT.

In its sample, this clone was seen a few times. The chain links TRBV6-6 to TRBJ2-7; 9 bases align to TRBD1. CDR3 length: 15 amino acids. From germline, CDR1 is MNHNY and CDR2 SVGAGI (reference sequence). V shed 2 bases and J 3 bases; nucleotides not matched to a gene: 5. The CDR3 loop is CASSYPTGGIYEQYF. Written as DNA, the CDR3 is TGTGCCAGCAGTTACCCGACAGGGGGGATCTACGAGCAGTACTTC.

V usage is TRBV11-3 and J usage is TRBJ2-3; 9 bases are a match to TRBD1. V dropped 5 bases and J dropped 7; count of bases not matched to a gene: 7. Germline V gene sequence: CDR1 SGHNT, CDR2 YENEEA. The CDR3 sequence is 14 residues long. CDR3 nucleotide sequence: TGTGCCAGCAGCCCACAGGGGGCGAGGCATACGCAGTATTTT. Translating it yields CASSPQGARHTQYF. Using reference TRBV11-3 and TRBJ2-3 for the parts outside the CDR3, the full variable domain is EAGVVQSPRYKIIEKKQPVAFWCNPISGHNTLYWYLQNLGQGPELLIRYENEEAVDDSQLPKDRFSAERLKGVDSTLKIQPAELGDSAVYLCASSPQGARHTQYFGPGTRLTVL.

This clone has only one observation. The chain employs TRBV6-5 and TRBJ2-5, with unresolved D. CDR1 and CDR2 from the germline V gene are MNHEY and SVGAGI. CDR3 length: 15 amino acids. The V end was cut by 4 bases, the J end by 3 bases, with 15 bases between. The CDR3 protein is CASSSAVAKEETQYF. CDR3 nucleotides: TGTGCCAGCAGTTCGGCGGTCGCCAAAGAAGAGACCCAGTACTTC.

V usage is TRBV28 and J usage is TRBJ2-5; 10 positions match TRBD2. V lost 5 bases to trimming and J lost 5 bases; unmatched junction nucleotides: 5. From germline, CDR1 is MDHEN and CDR2 SYDVKM. The CDR3 runs 14 residues. The CDR3 bases are TGTGCCAGCAGTACTCCTAGCGGGAGTGAGACCCAGTACTTC. It yields the protein CASSTPSGSETQYF.

In DNA form, the CDR3 reads TGTGCCAGCAGTTTATCCCACAGGGGGGAGCAGTACTTC. Protein product: CASSLSHRGEQYF. J is TRBJ2-7 and V is TRBV28; 8 nucleotides match TRBD1. This CDR3 contains 13 residues. After removal of 1 base from V and 7 bases from J, the junction contained 3 bases not matched to a gene. Germline CDR1 MDHEN, CDR2 SYDVKM.

The chain carries TRBV9 and TRBJ2-1, with TRBD2 matching 10 bases. Germline CDR1 reads SGDLS; CDR2 reads YYNGEE. The CDR3 totals 16 residues. V was pared by 2 bases and J by 4 bases, with 6 bases of the junction left unmatched. The CDR3 DNA is TGTGCCAGCAGCGTCTCCGGGACTAGCGCTTACAATGAGCAGTTCTTC. Translating it yields CASSVSGTSAYNEQFF.

The V call is TRBV6-5, the J call TRBJ2-3, with D tentatively TRBD1 (6 bases). This CDR3 region has 14 residues. The V and J ends lost 6 bases and 3 bases respectively, with 13 bases between them. Germline CDR1 reads MNHEY; CDR2 reads SVGAGI. The CDR3 spells CASRRQVGTDTQYF. The DNA of the CDR3 is TGTGCCAGCAGAAGACAGGTGGGGACAGATACGCAGTATTTT.

Only one count was recorded for this clone. The rearrangement uses TRBV4-1 and TRBJ1-4; D gene ambiguous. CDR3 length equals 14 residues. Germline values: CDR1 MGHRA, CDR2 YSYEKL. Trimming shortened V by 1 base and J by 8 bases, and 11 bases separated the two germline ends. Here the CDR3 DNA reads TGCGCCAGCAGCCAAGTAGATCAACGAGAAAAACTGTTTTTT. Residues: CASSQVDQREKLFF.

The CDR3 coding sequence is TGCGCCAGCAGCTTGGGTGGAGCTAGCGGGAGGGCCGGGATTAATGAGCAGTTCTTC. As protein: CASSLGGASGRAGINEQFF. The chain joins TRBV5-1 to TRBJ2-1, with TRBD2 matching 12 bases. Germline trimming cut 0 bases from V and 7 bases from J; bases unmatched to any gene: 14. The CDR3 is made up of 19 amino acids. In germline, CDR1 is SGHRS, CDR2 YFSETQ.

In regard to this clone: Likely a read error: the CDR3 ends without its conserved phenylalanine or tryptophan. Because the CDR3's place on the DNA is in doubt, the DNA is left out and the CDR3 is given as listed by TCRdb. V usage is TRBV21-1 and J usage is TRBJ2-7; the listed D gene, TRBD2, was not tested against the DNA. TRBV21-1 is a pseudogene segment. Including both end residues, the CDR3 is 15 amino acids long. This CDR3 reads CASIELSSGRIVIIR.